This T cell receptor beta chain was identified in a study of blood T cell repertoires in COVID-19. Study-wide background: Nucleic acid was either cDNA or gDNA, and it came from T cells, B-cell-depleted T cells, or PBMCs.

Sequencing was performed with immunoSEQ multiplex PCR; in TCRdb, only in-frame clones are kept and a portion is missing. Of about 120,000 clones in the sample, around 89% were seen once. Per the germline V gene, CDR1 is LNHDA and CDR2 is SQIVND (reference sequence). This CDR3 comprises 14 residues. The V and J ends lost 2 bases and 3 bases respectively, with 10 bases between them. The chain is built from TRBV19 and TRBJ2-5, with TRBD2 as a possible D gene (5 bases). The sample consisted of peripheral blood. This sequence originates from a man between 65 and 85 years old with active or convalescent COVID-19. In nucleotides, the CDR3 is TGTGCCAGTAGTATAAGTTCGGGAAAAGAGACCCAGTACTTC. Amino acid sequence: CASSISSGKETQYF.